Listed below are T cell receptor beta chains from one sample, sequenced in a study of blood T cell repertoires in COVID-19. Some clones are missing from TCRdb's copy, which holds only in-frame ones; the method was immunoSEQ multiplex PCR. The sample shows 130,000 or so clones, roughly 83% of them seen only once. Sequencing used peripheral blood. Source of these receptors: a woman of 80 years or more with acute or convalescent COVID-19. The CDR3 runs from the conserved cysteine through the conserved F or W. The order of the fields is J gene, V gene, D gene, clone size, CDR3 DNA, CDR3 protein. D genes are given only for firm matches. Clone size, where shown, is once, few, many, or a class for clones that have expanded.

J gene: TRBJ2-7
V gene: TRBV12-3/TRBV12-4
D gene: NA
clone size: NA
CDR3 DNA: TGTGCCAGCAGCCCAACCTATTCCTACGAGCAGTACTTC
CDR3 protein: CASSPTYSYEQYF

J gene: TRBJ1-3
V gene: TRBV3-1/TRBV3-2
D gene: NA
clone size: NA
CDR3 DNA: TGTGCCAGCACCAAAAGTCAGGGGATCGGTGGAAACACCATATATTTT
CDR3 protein: CASTKSQGIGGNTIYF

J gene: TRBJ1-1
V gene: TRBV30
D gene: NA
clone size: NA
CDR3 DNA: TGTGCCTGGAGTGCCCGAGGTGTTGAAGCTTTCTTT
CDR3 protein: CAWSARGVEAFF

J gene: TRBJ2-7
V gene: TRBV29-1
D gene: NA
clone size: NA
CDR3 DNA: TGCAGCGTGGGTGACAGTTACGAGCAGTACTTC
CDR3 protein: CSVGDSYEQYF

J gene: TRBJ1-1
V gene: TRBV4-3
D gene: NA
clone size: NA
CDR3 DNA: TGCGCCAGCAGCGCCGGGGGGGCGAGCACTGAAGCTTTCTTT
CDR3 protein: CASSAGGASTEAFF

J gene: TRBJ2-2
V gene: TRBV18
D gene: TRBD2
clone size: NA
CDR3 DNA: TGTGCCAGCTCATCACTAGCGGGGGTGCCCACCGGGGAGCTGTTTTTT
CDR3 protein: CASSSLAGVPTGELFF

J gene: TRBJ1-2
V gene: TRBV6-2/TRBV6-3
D gene: NA
clone size: NA
CDR3 DNA: TGTGCCAGCAGTAACCGGGGCAGGGGCCTCGGCTACACCTTC
CDR3 protein: CASSNRGRGLGYTF

J gene: TRBJ2-2
V gene: TRBV2
D gene: TRBD2
clone size: once
CDR3 DNA: TGTGCCAGCAGAGCGGCGGGACTAGCGGGAGACAACACCGGGGAGCTGTTTTTT
CDR3 protein: CASRAAGLAGDNTGELFF

J gene: TRBJ1-4
V gene: TRBV2
D gene: NA
clone size: NA
CDR3 DNA: TGTGCCAGCAAGGACATACGGAATGAAAAACTGTTTTTT
CDR3 protein: CASKDIRNEKLFF

J gene: TRBJ2-2
V gene: TRBV15
D gene: NA
clone size: NA
CDR3 DNA: TGTGCCACCAGCAGAGATCCCCCAGGCGCGAACACCGGGGAGCTGTTTTTT
CDR3 protein: CATSRDPPGANTGELFF

J gene: TRBJ2-5
V gene: TRBV29-1
D gene: NA
clone size: NA
CDR3 DNA: TGCAGCGTTGAAGACAGGGGGCGGAGCGGGGGGTGGGAGACCCAGTACTTC
CDR3 protein: CSVEDRGRSGGWETQYF

J gene: TRBJ1-2
V gene: TRBV29-1
D gene: TRBD1
clone size: NA
CDR3 DNA: TGCAGCGTCTATGGGACAGGGACCTATGGCTACACCTTC
CDR3 protein: CSVYGTGTYGYTF

J gene: TRBJ1-2
V gene: TRBV6-2/TRBV6-3
D gene: NA
clone size: few
CDR3 DNA: TGTGCCAGCAGTTACAGTGGGCGACAGAACTATGGCTACACCTTC
CDR3 protein: CASSYSGRQNYGYTF

J gene: TRBJ1-2
V gene: TRBV7-2
D gene: TRBD1
clone size: few
CDR3 DNA: TGTGCCAGCAGCCAGGACAGGGGCGATGGCTACACCTTC
CDR3 protein: CASSQDRGDGYTF

J gene: TRBJ1-1
V gene: TRBV30
D gene: NA
clone size: few
CDR3 DNA: TGTGCCTGGAGTGTGGGGACGGGGGGGGCTGAAGCTTTCTTT
CDR3 protein: CAWSVGTGGAEAFF

J gene: TRBJ2-3
V gene: TRBV7-2
D gene: TRBD2
clone size: NA
CDR3 DNA: TGTGCCAGCAGCCGCTCTAGCGGGAGAGGTGCAGATACGCAGTATTTT
CDR3 protein: CASSRSSGRGADTQYF

J gene: TRBJ2-3
V gene: TRBV28
D gene: NA
clone size: NA
CDR3 DNA: TGTGCCACCATACGAGGATCCCGATCGGATACGCAGTATTTT
CDR3 protein: CATIRGSRSDTQYF

J gene: TRBJ2-2
V gene: TRBV5-4
D gene: NA
clone size: NA
CDR3 DNA: TGTGCCAGCACCGTCGGTGTTTTTGGGGAGCTGTTTTTT
CDR3 protein: CASTVGVFGELFF

J gene: TRBJ1-1
V gene: TRBV3-1/TRBV3-2
D gene: NA
clone size: NA
CDR3 DNA: TGTGCCAGCAGCCCCCAGACTAGTCCTGAAGCTTTCTTT
CDR3 protein: CASSPQTSPEAFF

J gene: TRBJ1-2
V gene: TRBV5-4
D gene: NA
clone size: NA
CDR3 DNA: TGTGCCAGCAGCTCCCAACCAGGGGATTCCTATGGCTACACCTTC
CDR3 protein: CASSSQPGDSYGYTF

J gene: TRBJ2-1
V gene: TRBV11-2
D gene: NA
clone size: NA
CDR3 DNA: TGTGCCAGCAGCTTAGTGGGGCGACGGTCCTACAATGAGCAGTTCTTC
CDR3 protein: CASSLVGRRSYNEQFF

J gene: TRBJ1-1
V gene: TRBV6-2/TRBV6-3
D gene: TRBD1
clone size: NA
CDR3 DNA: TGTGCCAGCAGTTATCCGCAGGGGGCGCGAGTCGAAGCTTTCTTT
CDR3 protein: CASSYPQGARVEAFF

J gene: TRBJ1-1
V gene: TRBV27
D gene: NA
clone size: NA
CDR3 DNA: TGTGCCAGCAGGTCGGGGGGTACCAACACTGAAGCTTTCTTT
CDR3 protein: CASRSGGTNTEAFF

J gene: TRBJ2-5
V gene: TRBV5-1
D gene: NA
clone size: NA
CDR3 DNA: TGCGCCAGCAGCTACGACCGGGGGACCCAGTACTTC
CDR3 protein: CASSYDRGTQYF

J gene: TRBJ1-1
V gene: TRBV18
D gene: NA
clone size: once
CDR3 DNA: TGTGCCAGCTCACCCACAGGGAACACTGAAGCTTTCTTT
CDR3 protein: CASSPTGNTEAFF

J gene: TRBJ1-1
V gene: TRBV18
D gene: TRBD1
clone size: NA
CDR3 DNA: TGTGCCAGCTCACGAACGGGGACAGAGGGTGAAGCTTTCTTT
CDR3 protein: CASSRTGTEGEAFF

J gene: TRBJ1-6
V gene: TRBV7-2
D gene: NA
clone size: NA
CDR3 DNA: TGTGCCAGCAGCTTAGCGACAGTTTCACCCCTCCACTTT
CDR3 protein: CASSLATVSPLHF

J gene: TRBJ2-3
V gene: TRBV4-3
D gene: NA
clone size: NA
CDR3 DNA: TGCGCCAGCGCCCCAAGGGGTGGGGGCACAGATACGCAGTATTTT
CDR3 protein: CASAPRGGGTDTQYF

J gene: TRBJ1-2
V gene: TRBV4-3
D gene: NA
clone size: NA
CDR3 DNA: TGCGCCAGCAGCCCCCGGACACAGTATGGCTACACCTTC
CDR3 protein: CASSPRTQYGYTF

J gene: TRBJ2-1
V gene: TRBV18
D gene: TRBD2
clone size: once
CDR3 DNA: TGTGCCAGCTCAGAACGGGGGGGCTATGGCAATGAGCAGTTCTTC
CDR3 protein: CASSERGGYGNEQFF

J gene: TRBJ1-2
V gene: TRBV27
D gene: TRBD1
clone size: NA
CDR3 DNA: TGTGCCAGCAGTCCTGGGGACAGGGTTGGGGGCTACACCTTC
CDR3 protein: CASSPGDRVGGYTF

J gene: TRBJ2-3
V gene: TRBV4-3
D gene: NA
clone size: NA
CDR3 DNA: TGCGCCAGCAGCCAAGGTACAACAGGTCGAGATACGCAGTATTTT
CDR3 protein: CASSQGTTGRDTQYF